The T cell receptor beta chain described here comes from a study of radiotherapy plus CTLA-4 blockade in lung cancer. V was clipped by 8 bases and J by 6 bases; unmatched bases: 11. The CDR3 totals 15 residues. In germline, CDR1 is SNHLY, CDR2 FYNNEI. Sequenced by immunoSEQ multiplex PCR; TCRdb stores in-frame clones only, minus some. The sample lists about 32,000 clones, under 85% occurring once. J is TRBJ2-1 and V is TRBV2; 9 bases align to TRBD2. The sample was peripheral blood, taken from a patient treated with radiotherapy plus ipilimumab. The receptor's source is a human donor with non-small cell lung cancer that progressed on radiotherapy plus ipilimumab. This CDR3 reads CASQTGGGRANEQFF. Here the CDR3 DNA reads TGTGCCAGCCAGACCGGGGGCGGGAGGGCCAATGAGCAGTTCTTC. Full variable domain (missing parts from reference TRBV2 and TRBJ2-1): EPEVTQTPSHQVTQMGQEVILRCVPISNHLYFYWYRQILGQKVEFLVSFYNNEISEKSEIFDDQFSVERPDGSNFTLKIRSTKLEDSAMYFCASQTGGGRANEQFFGPGTRLTVL.